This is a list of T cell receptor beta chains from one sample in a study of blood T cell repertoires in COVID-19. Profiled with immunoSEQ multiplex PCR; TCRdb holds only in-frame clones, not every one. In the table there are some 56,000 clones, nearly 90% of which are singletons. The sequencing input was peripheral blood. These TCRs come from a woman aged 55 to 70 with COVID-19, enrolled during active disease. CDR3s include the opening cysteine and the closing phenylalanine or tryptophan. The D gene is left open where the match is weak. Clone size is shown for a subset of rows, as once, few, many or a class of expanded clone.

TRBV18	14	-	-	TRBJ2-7	CASSPRGRAYEQYF	TGTGCCAGCTCACCGCGGGGTAGAGCCTACGAGCAGTACTTC
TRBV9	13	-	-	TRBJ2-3	CASSVGFSDTQYF	TGTGCCAGCAGCGTCGGGTTTTCAGATACGCAGTATTTT
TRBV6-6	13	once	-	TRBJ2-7	CASSYSPIYEQYF	TGTGCCAGCAGTTACTCCCCCATTTACGAGCAGTACTTC
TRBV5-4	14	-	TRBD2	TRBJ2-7	CASSPTSGSYEQYF	TGTGCCAGCAGCCCGACTAGCGGATCCTACGAGCAGTACTTC
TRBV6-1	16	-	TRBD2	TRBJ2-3	CASSEVGGASTDTQYF	TGTGCCAGCAGTGAAGTCGGGGGGGCTAGCACAGATACGCAGTATTTT
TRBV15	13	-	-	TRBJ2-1	CATSRAGVDEQFF	TGTGCCACCAGCAGAGCCGGGGTCGATGAGCAGTTCTTC
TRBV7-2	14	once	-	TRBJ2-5	CASIRGGGGETQYF	TGTGCCAGCATCCGGGGTGGGGGAGGAGAGACCCAGTACTTC
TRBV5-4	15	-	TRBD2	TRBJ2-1	CASSLPRTSGNEQFF	TGTGCCAGCAGCTTGCCTCGGACTAGCGGCAATGAGCAGTTCTTC
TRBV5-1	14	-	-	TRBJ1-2	CASSLQDPNYGYTF	TGCGCCAGCAGCTTACAGGACCCTAACTATGGCTACACCTTC
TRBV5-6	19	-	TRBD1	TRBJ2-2	CASSLSLRVDRVNTGELFF	TGTGCCAGCAGCCTATCCCTCCGGGTGGACAGGGTGAACACCGGGGAGCTGTTTTTT
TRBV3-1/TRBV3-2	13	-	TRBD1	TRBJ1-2	CASSLQGNYGYTF	TGTGCCAGCAGTCTACAGGGGAACTATGGCTACACCTTC
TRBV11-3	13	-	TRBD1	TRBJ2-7	CASSLRGQQEQYF	TGTGCCAGCAGCTTAAGGGGACAGCAAGAGCAGTACTTC
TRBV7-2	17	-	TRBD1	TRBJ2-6	CASSSRTGTSGANVLTF	TGTGCCAGCAGCTCTCGGACAGGAACCTCTGGGGCCAACGTCCTGACTTTC
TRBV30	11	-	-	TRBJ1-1	CAWSGSTEAFF	TGTGCCTGGAGTGGCAGCACTGAAGCTTTCTTT
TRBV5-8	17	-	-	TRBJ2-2	CASGPLGQAANTGELFF	TGTGCCAGCGGGCCCCTCGGACAAGCAGCGAACACCGGGGAGCTGTTTTTT
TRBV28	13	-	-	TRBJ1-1	CASGTNMNTEAFF	TGTGCCAGCGGAACTAACATGAACACTGAAGCTTTCTTT
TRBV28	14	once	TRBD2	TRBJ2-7	CASTYSGRAYEQYF	TGTGCCAGCACTTATAGCGGGAGGGCCTACGAGCAGTACTTC
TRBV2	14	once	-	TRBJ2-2	CASSRTRNTGELFF	TGTGCCAGCAGCCGAACTAGAAACACCGGGGAGCTGTTTTTT
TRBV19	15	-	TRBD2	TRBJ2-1	CASSRASGPYNEQFF	TGTGCCAGTAGTAGGGCTAGCGGGCCCTACAATGAGCAGTTCTTC
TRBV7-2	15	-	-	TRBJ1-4	CASSPGGRTNEKLFF	TGTGCCAGCAGCCCGGGGGGAAGGACTAATGAAAAACTGTTTTTT
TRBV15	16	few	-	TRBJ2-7	CATSRDLAGTFYEQYF	TGTGCCACCAGCAGAGATCTAGCAGGTACCTTCTACGAGCAGTACTTC
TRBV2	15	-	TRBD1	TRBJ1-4	CASSLQGTGDEKLFF	TGTGCCAGCAGCCTTCAAGGCACAGGGGACGAAAAACTGTTTTTT